These 19 T cell receptor beta chains share one sample of origin, sequenced in a study of CXCR3-negative and CXCR3-positive naive CD8 T cells. Their specific antigens are unknown. Study-wide points: Researchers report that CXCR3-positive naive cells carry more hydrophobic TRB CDR3s than CXCR3-negative naive cells.

The authors prepared UMI-labeled TRB cDNA libraries by 5' RACE. TCRdb derives one entry per CDR3 protein from the 5' RACE reads, leaving out DNA. The table for this sample gives roughly 100,000 distinct CDR3 sequences. Sequencing was performed on naive CXCR3+ CD8+ T cells from blood. Subset given: CD45RO-CCR7+CD27+CD95- naive CD8+ T cells expressing CXCR3 (TNR3+). These receptors originate from a human donor in good health. Some clones in this sample may be carry-over from other donors' samples.

This CDR3 is CASSASGSTGELFF. The chain recombines TRBV6-4 with TRBJ2-2. Germline CDR1 MRHNA, CDR2 SNTAGT. The CDR3 is 14 amino acids.

The genes are TRBV29-1 and TRBJ2-5; TCRdb outputs TRBD1, but without DNA this stays unchecked. Germline-derived CDR1 and CDR2 are SQVTM and ANQGSEA. The CDR3 contains 14 residues. This CDR3 is CSVDQGNSQETQYF.

The V and J genes are TRBV10-3 and TRBJ1-2; absent DNA, TCRdb's TRBD1 call cannot be checked. CDR3 length equals 13 residues. Germline values: CDR1 ENHRY, CDR2 SYGVKD. The CDR3 sequence is CAIRPEGDGGYTF.

This chain uses TRBV20-1 with TRBJ2-7. Germline V gene data show CDR1 as DFQATT and CDR2 as SNEGSKA (reference sequence). The CDR3 sequence is 15 residues long. Here the CDR3 reads CSARDVVGRSFEQYF.

The V call is TRBV6-2 or TRBV6-3, the J call TRBJ2-1. The CDR3 is made up of 12 amino acids. Germline V gene sequence: CDR1 MNHEY, CDR2 SVGEGT. CDR3 protein: CASSDYYNEQFF.

The gene calls are TRBV7-3 and TRBJ2-1; TCRdb reports TRBD1, a call that lacks DNA to check it against. The CDR3 is 15 amino acids. The V gene's germline CDR1 is SGHTA and CDR2 FQGTGA. The CDR3 sequence is CASSLLAGAYNEQFF.

The chain couples TRBV7-9 to TRBJ2-2. The germline gives CDR1 SEHNR, CDR2 FQNEAQ (reference sequence). The CDR3 extends over 12 amino acids. CDR3: CASSQKTGELFF.

The chain is built from TRBV21-1 and TRBJ2-3; the TCRdb call, TRBD1, lacks DNA for checking. TRBV21-1 constitutes a pseudogene. The CDR3 has 14 residues. This CDR3 is CASSTPRSTDTQYF.

This chain uses TRBV27 with TRBJ2-7. Per the germline V gene, CDR1 is MNHEY and CDR2 is SMNVEV (reference sequence). The CDR3 loop spans 15 amino acids. The CDR3: CASSLSPNPFYEQYF.

The chain couples TRBV7-9 to TRBJ1-2; TCRdb picks TRBD1, but there is no DNA to check that call. Germline-derived CDR1 and CDR2 are SEHNR and FQNEAQ (reference sequence). CDR3 length equals 15 residues. This CDR3 is CASSSMGTAEYGYTF.

The chain links TRBV12-3 or TRBV12-4 to TRBJ2-2; the D call from TCRdb, TRBD2, cannot be confirmed without DNA. The CDR3 consists of 15 residues. CDR3 protein: CATNLQTANTGELFF.

This CDR3 reads CAIGFGDWQYF. The chain recombines TRBV10-3 with TRBJ2-7. The germline CDR1 and CDR2 sequences are ENHRY and SYGVKD. The CDR3 consists of 11 residues.

The J gene is TRBJ1-1, the V gene TRBV12-3 or TRBV12-4. This CDR3 has 12 amino acids. CDR3 sequence reads: CASSWRNTEAFF.

This sequence joins TRBV7-9 and TRBJ2-1. The CDR3 contains 15 residues. The germline V gene encodes CDR1 SEHNR and CDR2 FQNEAQ (reference sequence). This chain's CDR3 is CASSLGHSSYNEQFF.

This CDR3 is CSVADLGGEQYF. The V gene is TRBV29-1, the J gene TRBJ2-7; TCRdb indicates TRBD2, and absent DNA this call remains unverified. From germline, CDR1 is SQVTM and CDR2 ANQGSEA. The CDR3 runs 12 residues.

The V call is TRBV20-1, the J call TRBJ1-1. This CDR3 spans 13 amino acids. Germline CDR1 DFQATT, CDR2 SNEGSKA (reference sequence). The CDR3 reads CSARDGVNTEAFF.

This chain uses TRBV29-1 with TRBJ2-7. Germline V gives CDR1 SQVTM, CDR2 ANQGSEA. The CDR3 is 12 residues long. CDR3: CSVEIPAYEQYF.

J is TRBJ2-4 and V is TRBV12-3 or TRBV12-4; checking the TCRdb D call of TRBD2 is not possible without DNA. The CDR3 covers 13 residues. The CDR3 here is CASSFGGGNIQYF.

The chain recombines TRBV7-9 with TRBJ2-7. The CDR3 contains 13 residues. Germline V lookup: CDR1 SEHNR, CDR2 FQNEAQ (reference sequence). This chain's CDR3 is CASSLTGLYEQYF.